This TCR beta chain emerged from a study of T cells in Graves' hyperthyroidism and ophthalmopathy (dated by TCRdb to the late 2010s). For the study in its entirety: Peripheral blood samples were taken at initial diagnosis, before any treatment was given. TCR V-J signatures able to tell the groups apart were searched for in a discovery cohort of approximately 95 patients, of whom more than 40 had Graves' ophthalmopathy and 57 had stable Graves' hyperthyroidism. Once sampling was done, hyperthyroidism patients were given methimazole at a starting dose of 30 mg daily, whereas ophthalmopathy patients were given high-dose intravenous methylprednisolone. In addition, the study compared T-cell repertoires in thyroid tissue and in blood from several Graves' hyperthyroidism patients. The paper reports TCR Vbeta CDR3 sequencing of some 140 peripheral blood samples: 40 to 45 ophthalmopathy, fewer than 80 hyperthyroidism and 17 progressor patients. Whether ophthalmopathy could be predicted prospectively was tested in an independent validation cohort made up of approximately 19 hyperthyroidism patients plus 17 patients who later progressed to ophthalmopathy. For training and testing, the 110 or so patients in the discovery cohort were randomly divided in a 7:3 ratio.

TCR beta CDR3 regions were amplified from RNA transcripts. The TCR CDR3 was subjected to a first round of RT-PCR using the HTBI primer set and the Qiagen OneStep RT-PCR kit. A second multiplex PCR round built the libraries, followed by size selection and purification. Paired-end sequencing of the libraries was performed with 100 bp reads on an Illumina HiSeq2000. Under the source paper's analysis protocol: SOAPnuke was used to process the raw data, with reads discarded if the reads contained adapters or uncalled bases, had a mean Phred below 15, or lacked an exact constant-primer or identifier match. COPE v1.2.5 was used to merge the high-quality paired reads, and each unique nucleotide sequence was defined as a clonotype. MiTCR v1.1 was used to align the clonotypes against IMGT TRBV, TRBD and TRBJ reference segments. The analysis was restricted to V-J combinations with a frequency above 0.0001, which together covered roughly 99% of the repertoires. The TCS score was defined as F50 (clonal expansion) divided by E x V (chaos), with BLOSUM62-based TCRdist calculated between CDR3 peptides within each V-J. Welch's t-statistics and random forest reduced several hundred V-J features to some 14, which were used in a naive Bayes classifier (R e1071). TCRdb trimmed public reads at Q25 via fastp, called clones via MiXCR and kept in-frame beta chains. Entries that share a CDR3 protein sequence are merged under the most common genes and DNA. The V and J calls and clone size are TCRdb's, not the authors'. The sample yields approximately 400,000 distinct CDR3 sequences; approximately 15% were counted once. The ten largest clonotypes hold less than 20% of the sample.

Comments on this clonotype: Its antigen is currently not known. Qualities for individual bases were not recorded, and no much larger clone is one base off.

V is trimmed back by 0 bases and J by 0 bases, and the junction contains 7 bases that no gene match accounts for. From a lookup of the germline V gene, CDR1 and CDR2 are MGHRA and YSYEKL. CDR3 length: 17 amino acids, cysteine to phenylalanine. The kept DNA is CDR3 alone, 51 bases in frame from the first base. What the research found in general, with its limitations: In cross-validation, a model built on a 13 V-J signature told ophthalmopathy apart from stable hyperthyroidism with 85% to 90% sensitivity and about 81% specificity, and in testing the same model reached 80%/75%. Most expanded thyroid clonotypes (frequency above 0.001) were also detected in blood, a finding suggesting that blood repertoires may reflect thyroid immune responses. No statistical method was used to set the sample size in advance, and investigators knew the group allocation. In validation, progression to ophthalmopathy was predicted by the model with 70.59% sensitivity and under 85% specificity, a median of roughly 6 months before onset.

Ophthalmopathy patients had moderately to severely active disease, with a Clinical Activity Score of 3 or more, a NOSPECS grade of 4 or more, and a disease duration of less than 3 months. Any patient with an uncontrolled infection, another autoimmune disease, pregnancy or lactation was excluded. Diagnoses relied on clinical symptoms, serum thyroxine and TRAb, thyroid ultrasound and orbital computed tomography. PBMCs were separated from under 11 ml of fresh peripheral blood using Ficoll-Paque density gradient centrifugation. Total RNA was extracted with Trizol reagent, and quality was checked on an Agilent 2100 Bioanalyzer.

Sample: blood. This sequence uses TRBV4-1 and TRBJ2-7; the junction holds 8 bases that match TRBD2. The clonotype originates from a woman aged 30 to 39 with Graves' ophthalmopathy. The encoded CDR3 is CASSQEGGGTSSYEQYF. The bases read TGCGCCAGCAGCCAAGAAGGGGGTGGGACTAGCTCCTACGAGCAGTACTTC.